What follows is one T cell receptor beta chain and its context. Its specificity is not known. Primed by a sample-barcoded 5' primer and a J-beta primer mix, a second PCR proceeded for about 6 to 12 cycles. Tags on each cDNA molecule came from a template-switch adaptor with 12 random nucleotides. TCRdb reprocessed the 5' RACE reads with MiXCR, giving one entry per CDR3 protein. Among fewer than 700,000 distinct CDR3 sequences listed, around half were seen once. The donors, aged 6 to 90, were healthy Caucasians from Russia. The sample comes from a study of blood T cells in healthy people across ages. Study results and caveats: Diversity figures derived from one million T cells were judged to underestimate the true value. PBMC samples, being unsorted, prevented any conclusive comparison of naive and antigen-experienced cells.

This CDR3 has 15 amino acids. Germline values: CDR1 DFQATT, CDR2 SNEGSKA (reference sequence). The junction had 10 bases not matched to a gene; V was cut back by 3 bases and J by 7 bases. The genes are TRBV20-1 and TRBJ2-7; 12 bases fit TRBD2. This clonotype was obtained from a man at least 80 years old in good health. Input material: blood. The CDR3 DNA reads TGCAGTGCTAGCGACCCTAGCGGGAGGGCCAATGAGCAGTACTTC. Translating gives CSASDPSGRANEQYF.